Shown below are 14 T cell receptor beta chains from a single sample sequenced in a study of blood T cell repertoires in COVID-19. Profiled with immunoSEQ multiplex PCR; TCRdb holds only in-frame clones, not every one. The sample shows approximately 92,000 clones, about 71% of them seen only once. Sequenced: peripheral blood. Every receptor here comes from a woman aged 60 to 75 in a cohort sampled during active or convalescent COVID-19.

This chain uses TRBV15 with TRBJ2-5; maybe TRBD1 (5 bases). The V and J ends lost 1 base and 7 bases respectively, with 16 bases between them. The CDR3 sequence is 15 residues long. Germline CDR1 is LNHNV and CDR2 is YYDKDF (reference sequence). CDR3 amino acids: CATSRVRTPPGTQYF. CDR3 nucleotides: TGTGCCACCAGCAGAGTTAGGACACCCCCCGGGACCCAGTACTTC.

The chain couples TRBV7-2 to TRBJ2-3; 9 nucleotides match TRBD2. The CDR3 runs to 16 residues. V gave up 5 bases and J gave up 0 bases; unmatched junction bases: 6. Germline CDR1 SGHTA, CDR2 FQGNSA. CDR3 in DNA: TGTGCCAGCAGCCTTTGGCTAGCGGGGAGCACAGATACGCAGTATTTT. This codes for CASSLWLAGSTDTQYF.

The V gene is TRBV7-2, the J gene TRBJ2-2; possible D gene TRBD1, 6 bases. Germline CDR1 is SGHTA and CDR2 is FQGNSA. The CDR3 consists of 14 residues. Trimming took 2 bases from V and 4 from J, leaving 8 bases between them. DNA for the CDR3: TGTGCCAGCAGCTTAAACAGGGTCACCGGGGAGCTGTTTTTT. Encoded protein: CASSLNRVTGELFF.

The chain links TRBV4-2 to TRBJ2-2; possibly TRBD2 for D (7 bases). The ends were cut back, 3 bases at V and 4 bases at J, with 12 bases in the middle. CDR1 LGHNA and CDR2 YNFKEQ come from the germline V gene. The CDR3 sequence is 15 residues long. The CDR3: CASSQRGLGTGELFF. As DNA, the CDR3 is TGTGCCAGCAGCCAGCGGGGGCTTGGCACCGGGGAGCTGTTTTTT.

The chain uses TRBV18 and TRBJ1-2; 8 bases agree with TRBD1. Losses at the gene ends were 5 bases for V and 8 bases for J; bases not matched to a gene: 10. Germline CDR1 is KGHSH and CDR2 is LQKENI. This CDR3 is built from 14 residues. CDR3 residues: CASSSSGGGQGYTF. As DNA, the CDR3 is TGTGCCAGCTCATCATCAGGGGGCGGACAGGGCTACACCTTC.

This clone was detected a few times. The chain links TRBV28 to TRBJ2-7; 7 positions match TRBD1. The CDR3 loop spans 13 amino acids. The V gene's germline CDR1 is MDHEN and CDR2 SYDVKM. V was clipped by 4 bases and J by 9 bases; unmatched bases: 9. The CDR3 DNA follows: TGTGCCAGCAGTTACGGAGGACAGGTGGGGCAGTACTTC. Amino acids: CASSYGGQVGQYF.

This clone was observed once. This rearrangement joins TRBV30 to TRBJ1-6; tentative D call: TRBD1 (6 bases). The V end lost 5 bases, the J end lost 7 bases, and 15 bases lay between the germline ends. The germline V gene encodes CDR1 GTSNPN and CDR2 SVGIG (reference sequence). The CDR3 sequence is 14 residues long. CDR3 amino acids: CAWAGRTENSPLHF. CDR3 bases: TGTGCCTGGGCCGGCCGGACAGAGAATTCACCCCTCCACTTT.

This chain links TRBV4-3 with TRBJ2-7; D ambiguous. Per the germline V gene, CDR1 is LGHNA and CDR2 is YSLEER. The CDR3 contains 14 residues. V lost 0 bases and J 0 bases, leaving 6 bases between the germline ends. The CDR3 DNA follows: TGCGCCAGCAGCCAAGATAGCTTCTCCTACGAGCAGTACTTC. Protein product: CASSQDSFSYEQYF.

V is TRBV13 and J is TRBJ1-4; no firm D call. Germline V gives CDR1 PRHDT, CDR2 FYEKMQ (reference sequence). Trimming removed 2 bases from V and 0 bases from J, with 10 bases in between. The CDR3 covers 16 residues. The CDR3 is CASSLRSLATNEKLFF. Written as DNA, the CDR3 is TGTGCCAGCAGCTTACGTTCGCTAGCAACTAATGAAAAACTGTTTTTT.

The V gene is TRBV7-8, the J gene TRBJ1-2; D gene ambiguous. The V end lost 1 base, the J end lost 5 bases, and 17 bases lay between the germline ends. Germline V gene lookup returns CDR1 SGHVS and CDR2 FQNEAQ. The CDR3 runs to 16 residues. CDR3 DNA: TGTGCCAGCAGCTTAGTCGGTGTTGGTCCGGGATATGGCTACACCTTC. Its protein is CASSLVGVGPGYGYTF.

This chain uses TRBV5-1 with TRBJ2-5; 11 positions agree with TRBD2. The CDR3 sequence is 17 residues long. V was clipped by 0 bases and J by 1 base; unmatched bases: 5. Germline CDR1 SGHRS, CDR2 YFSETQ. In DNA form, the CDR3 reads TGCGCCAGCAGCTTGGGGCCTAGCGGGGGGACCCAAGAGACCCAGTACTTC. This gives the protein CASSLGPSGGTQETQYF.

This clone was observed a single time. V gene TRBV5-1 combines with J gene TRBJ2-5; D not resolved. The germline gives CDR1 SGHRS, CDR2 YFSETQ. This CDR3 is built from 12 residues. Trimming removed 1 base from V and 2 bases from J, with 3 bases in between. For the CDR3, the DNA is TGCGCCAGCAGCTTGCGTCAAGAGACCCAGTACTTC. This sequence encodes CASSLRQETQYF. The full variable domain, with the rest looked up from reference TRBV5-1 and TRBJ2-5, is KAGVTQTPRYLIKTRGQQVTLSCSPISGHRSVSWYQQTPGQGLQFLFEYFSETQRNKGNFPGRFSGRQFSNSRSEMNVSTLELGDSALYLCASSLRQETQYFGPGTRLLVL.

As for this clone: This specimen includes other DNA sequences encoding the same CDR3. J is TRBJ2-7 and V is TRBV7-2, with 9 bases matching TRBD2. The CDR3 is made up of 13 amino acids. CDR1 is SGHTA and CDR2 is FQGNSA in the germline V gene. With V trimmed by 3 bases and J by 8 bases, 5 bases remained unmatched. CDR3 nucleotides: TGTGCCAGCAGCTTGGGCGGGGGGGGTCAGCAGTACTTC. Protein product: CASSLGGGGQQYF.

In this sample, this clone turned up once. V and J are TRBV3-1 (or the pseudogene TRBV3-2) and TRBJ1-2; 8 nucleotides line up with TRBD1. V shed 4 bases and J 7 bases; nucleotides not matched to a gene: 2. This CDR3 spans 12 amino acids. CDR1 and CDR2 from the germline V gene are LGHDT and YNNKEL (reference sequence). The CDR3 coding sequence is TGTGCCAGCAGCCTTCAGGGGGCTGGCTACACCTTC. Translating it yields CASSLQGAGYTF.